The clone carrying this T cell receptor beta chain has more than one count but fewer than ten. Its antigen is currently unknown. Then a second PCR, running about 6 to 11 cycles, was carried out with a sample-barcoded 5' primer and a J-beta primer mix. TCRdb independently ran MiXCR on the 5' RACE reads; one entry per CDR3 protein. Of 730,000 or so distinct CDR3 sequences detected, less than 45% appear once; the ten largest clones hold 30%. This record belongs to a study of blood T cells in healthy people across ages. The CDR3 runs 14 residues. Germline V gene sequence: CDR1 DFQATT, CDR2 SNEGSKA (reference sequence). Germline trimming cut 1 base from V and 5 bases from J; bases unmatched to any gene: 3. Study observations and caveats: Diversity of TCR beta per million T cells declined in a roughly linear way with age.

The sequenced sample was blood. This TCR was sampled from a man of 80 years or more in good health. V is TRBV20-1 and J is TRBJ2-3, with 10 nucleotides matching TRBD1. CDR3 nucleotides: TGCAGTGCTAGAGCGGGACAGGGGTTAGATACGCAGTATTTT. This sequence encodes CSARAGQGLDTQYF.